The 10 T cell receptor beta chains given below trace back to one sample, sequenced in a study of cytomegalovirus exposure and HLA in healthy donors. 60 Vbeta and 13 Jbeta primers were used in PCR. Using immunoSEQ multiplex PCR, the repertoire was profiled, and TCRdb retains in-frame clones only, with some absent. The repertoire holds about 160,000 clones, approximately 79% seen once, with approximately 2.3% in the top ten. The sequenced material came from PBMCs. Receptors were obtained from a man aged 35 to 55 in good health and CMV-seronegative.

Regarding this clone: This sample also contains other DNA sequences that code for the same CDR3. The rearrangement joins TRBV6-5 to TRBJ2-7; 9 nucleotides line up with TRBD2. Looked up from germline, CDR1 is MNHEY and CDR2 is SVGAGI. J was trimmed by 0 bases and V by 3 bases; bases with no gene match: 0. The CDR3 is made up of 14 amino acids. In nucleotides, the CDR3 is TGTGCCAGCAGTTATAGCGGGGGCTCCTACGAGCAGTACTTC. Its protein product is CASSYSGGSYEQYF.

This clone was recorded a few times. This rearrangement joins TRBV30 to TRBJ2-7, with D possibly matching TRBD2 (6 bases). CDR1 is GTSNPN, CDR2 SVGIG, per germline (reference sequence). CDR3 length: 13 amino acids. The V end lost 0 bases, the J end lost 5 bases, and 11 bases lay between the germline ends. CDR3 residues: CAWSVGGADEQYF. The CDR3 nucleotides are TGTGCCTGGAGTGTAGGAGGGGCCGACGAGCAGTACTTC.

This rearrangement joins TRBV7-2 to TRBJ1-1, with D unresolved. Deletions cut 5 bases from V and 2 bases from J, with 12 bases between. Germline values: CDR1 SGHTA, CDR2 FQGNSA. The CDR3 has 14 residues. CDR3 bases: TGTGCCAGCAGCCTTTACAGATACAACACTGAAGCTTTCTTT. The encoded protein is CASSLYRYNTEAFF.

The V and J genes are TRBV10-3 and TRBJ2-5; no clear D. Trimming cost V 3 bases and J 4 bases, with 9 bases left between them. Germline V gene sequence: CDR1 ENHRY, CDR2 SYGVKD. The CDR3 contains 13 residues. The CDR3 nucleotides read TGTGCCATCAGTGACCGGGTCTCAGAGACCCAGTACTTC. Encoded protein: CAISDRVSETQYF.

In this sample, this clone turned up a few times. An end of the junction does not agree with germline; a read error may underlie this. The rearrangement joins TRBV19 to TRBJ2-7, with a weak D call TRBD2 (5 bases). The CDR3 has 14 amino acids. From germline, CDR1 is LNHDA and CDR2 SQIVND (reference sequence). Written as DNA, the CDR3 is TGTGCCAGAAGTACGGAGGCTCCTTCCTACGAGCAGTACTTC. As protein: CARSTEAPSYEQYF.

The chain carries TRBV5-4 and TRBJ2-7; 7 bases fit TRBD1. This CDR3 is 14 amino acids long. V was pared by 4 bases and J by 0 bases, with 4 bases of the junction left unmatched. From germline, CDR1 is SGHNT and CDR2 YYREEE (reference sequence). In nucleotides, the CDR3 is TGTGCCAGCAGCACCGGGACAGCCTCCTACGAGCAGTACTTC. Protein product: CASSTGTASYEQYF.

The rearrangement links TRBV5-1 to TRBJ2-2; weak D call: TRBD1 (6 bases). CDR1 SGHRS and CDR2 YFSETQ come from the germline V gene. V lost 5 bases, J lost 1 base, and 6 bases lay in between. The CDR3 covers 13 residues. The CDR3 DNA reads TGCGCCAGCAGACAGGGGAACACCGGGGAGCTGTTTTTT. Encoded protein: CASRQGNTGELFF.

The V call is TRBV18, the J call TRBJ2-1, with 10 bases lining up with TRBD1. Germline CDR1 and CDR2: KGHSH and LQKENI. The CDR3 sequence is 16 residues long. Germline trimming cut 8 bases from V and 4 bases from J; bases unmatched to any gene: 11. This chain's CDR3 is CASRKPGTGDYNEQFF. CDR3 sequence (DNA): TGTGCCAGCCGTAAGCCCGGGACAGGGGATTACAATGAGCAGTTCTTC.

This clone was counted a single time. This specimen includes other DNA sequences encoding the same CDR3. The CDR3 nucleotides read TGTGCCAGTAGTACAGGGAGGAGCGGCACAGATACGCAGTATTTT. It specifies CASSTGRSGTDTQYF. The rearrangement links TRBV19 to TRBJ2-3, with a weak D call TRBD2 (6 bases). Looked up from germline, CDR1 is LNHDA and CDR2 is SQIVND (reference sequence). The CDR3 runs 15 residues. The V end lost 4 bases, the J end lost 1 base, and 12 bases lay between the germline ends.

For the CDR3, the DNA is TGCGCCAGCAGCCAAGAAAGAGGGAGTAGGGCCTACAATGAGCAGTTCTTC. It translates to CASSQERGSRAYNEQFF. The rearrangement links TRBV4-3 to TRBJ2-1; tentative D call: TRBD2 (5 bases). CDR3 length: 17 residues. The V and J ends lost 0 bases and 2 bases respectively, with 14 bases between them. The germline V gene has CDR1 LGHNA and CDR2 YSLEER.